The 21 T cell receptor beta chains below come from one sample, sequenced in a study of cytomegalovirus exposure and HLA in healthy donors. Both 60 Vbeta primers and 13 Jbeta primers went into the PCR. The data were produced by immunoSEQ multiplex PCR, yet TCRdb's version contains in-frame clones alone and is incomplete. The sample holds some 120,000 clones; roughly two thirds are singletons and the top ten take 1.6%. The material sequenced was PBMCs. The receptors derive from a man under 40 in good health and CMV-seropositive.

The chain is built from TRBV28 and TRBJ2-3; TRBD1 aligns across 8 bases. This CDR3 is 16 amino acids long. Losses at the gene ends were 5 bases for V and 4 bases for J; bases not matched to a gene: 11. Per germline, CDR1 MDHEN and CDR2 SYDVKM. The CDR3 DNA reads as TGTGCCAGCAGTCACGCAGGACAGGGCGGGGCAGATACGCAGTATTTT. Protein sequence: CASSHAGQGGADTQYF.

This clone was counted a single time. This chain joins TRBV10-3 and TRBJ2-2; no definite D call. With 6 bases removed from V and 1 base from J, the gap between germline ends came to 12 bases. Germline lookup yields CDR1 ENHRY and CDR2 SYGVKD. The CDR3 spans 15 residues. Here the CDR3 DNA reads TGTGCCATCAGGGGCTTTGGTGGGAACACCGGGGAGCTGTTTTTT. It is translated as CAIRGFGGNTGELFF.

The CDR3 DNA reads as TGCAGTGCTTGGGCAACCAACGAGCAGTACTTC. Amino acids: CSAWATNEQYF. This chain uses TRBV20-1 with TRBJ2-7; D is unresolved. CDR1 DFQATT and CDR2 SNEGSKA come from the germline V gene (reference sequence). V gave up 5 bases and J gave up 5 bases, with 10 bases separating them. CDR3 size: 11 residues.

The rearrangement uses TRBV18 and TRBJ2-3; 9 bases line up with TRBD2. Germline CDR1 reads KGHSH; CDR2 reads LQKENI. The CDR3 totals 17 residues. Trimming cost V 0 bases and J 4 bases; bases outside gene matches: 8. CDR3 protein: CASSPPGLAGVSDTQYF. The CDR3 DNA sequence: TGTGCCAGCTCACCACCGGGGTTAGCGGGAGTGTCAGATACGCAGTATTTT.

This clone was observed a handful of times. The chain employs TRBV12-1 and TRBJ2-2; the listed D gene, TRBD2, was not tested against the DNA. TRBV12-1 is annotated as a pseudogene. CDR3 length: 17 residues. The chain's CDR3 is CASSAGTSGSGTGELFF. The CDR3 DNA reads TGTGCCAGCAGCGCTGGGACCAGCGGGAGCGGAACCGGGGAGCTGTTTTTT.

This rearrangement joins TRBV6-1 to TRBJ2-5; perhaps TRBD1 as D (7 bases). The germline V and J ends were trimmed by 5 bases and 2 bases, with 15 bases remaining between them. The germline CDR1 and CDR2 sequences are MNHNS and SASEGT. The CDR3 length is 15 residues. The CDR3 region has the DNA TGTGCCAGCAGTCGGGGGACAGTAAGTCAAGAGACCCAGTACTTC. It yields the protein CASSRGTVSQETQYF.

For this clone: The same CDR3 is also encoded by other DNA sequences in this sample. The rearrangement uses TRBV27 and TRBJ2-7; the match to TRBD2 covers 9 bases. Trimming cost V 2 bases and J 4 bases; bases outside gene matches: 3. Germline V gives CDR1 MNHEY, CDR2 SMNVEV (reference sequence). The CDR3 runs 14 residues. The CDR3 sequence is CASSLAGGPYEQYF. Here the CDR3 DNA reads TGTGCCAGCAGTTTAGCGGGAGGGCCTTACGAGCAGTACTTC.

This chain joins TRBV27 and TRBJ1-4, with TRBD1 as a possible D gene (6 bases). CDR1 MNHEY and CDR2 SMNVEV come from the germline V gene (reference sequence). The V end was cut by 8 bases, the J end by 8 bases, with 18 bases between. CDR3 length equals 14 residues. The CDR3 nucleotides read TGTGCCAGCCGCCGGGGGGCCTTAGAGGAAAAACTGTTTTTT. This codes for CASRRGALEEKLFF.

This clone showed up just once. The genes are TRBV11-2 and TRBJ2-7; possibly TRBD2 for D (6 bases). Per germline, CDR1 SGHAT and CDR2 FQNNGV. The length of the CDR3 is 13 residues. Deletions cut 11 bases from V and 3 bases from J, with 17 bases between. As DNA, the CDR3 is TGTGCCTCTCGAGGGAGGTATCTCTACGAGCAGTACTTC. Its translation: CASRGRYLYEQYF.

The rearrangement links TRBV19 to TRBJ1-5, with 7 bases lining up with TRBD1. The CDR3 is made up of 13 amino acids. The germline V gene has CDR1 LNHDA and CDR2 SQIVND (reference sequence). The junction had 8 bases not matched to a gene; V was cut back by 8 bases and J by 7 bases. The CDR3: CASVDRDKQPQHF. Here the CDR3 DNA reads TGTGCCAGTGTTGACAGGGACAAGCAGCCCCAGCATTTT.

The chain is built from TRBV10-1 and TRBJ2-5, with TRBD1 identical over 9 bases. This CDR3 is 15 amino acids long. V lost 8 bases and J lost 2; bases outside the gene matches: 9. The germline V gene has CDR1 WNHNN and CDR2 SYGVQD (reference sequence). The DNA for the CDR3 is TGCGCCAGCGGACCGGGACAGGGACATCAAGAGACCCAGTACTTC. Translation gives CASGPGQGHQETQYF.

The sample holds many counts of this clone. The rearrangement uses TRBV6-6 and TRBJ2-7; unclear D gene. Trimming took off 4 bases at V and 2 bases at J, with 9 bases between the two ends. The CDR3 has 13 amino acids. The germline V gene encodes CDR1 MNHNY and CDR2 SVGAGI (reference sequence). As DNA, the CDR3 is TGTGCCAGCAGTTCCCTTCGCGCCTACGAGCAGTACTTC. As protein: CASSSLRAYEQYF.

This clone was seen only a few times. This sequence joins TRBV5-1 and TRBJ2-7; weak D call: TRBD1 (5 bases). Germline lookup yields CDR1 SGHRS and CDR2 YFSETQ. The ends were cut back, 4 bases at V and 6 bases at J, with 11 bases in the middle. The CDR3 is 12 amino acids. This CDR3 is CASSRTDSEQYF. In nucleotides, the CDR3 is TGCGCCAGCAGCCGTACCGACAGCGAGCAGTACTTC.

The V call is TRBV5-1, the J call TRBJ1-2; a weak D match, TRBD1 (6 bases). This CDR3 is built from 15 residues. Trimming cost V 3 bases and J 6 bases, with 18 bases left between them. Germline values: CDR1 SGHRS, CDR2 YFSETQ. The CDR3 protein is CASSSGGHRANGYTF. In nucleotides, the CDR3 is TGCGCCAGCAGCTCTGGGGGACACCGGGCGAATGGCTACACCTTC.

CDR3 in amino acids: CASSLETGIPGELFF. Written as DNA, the CDR3 is TGTGCCAGCAGTCTCGAGACAGGGATTCCCGGGGAGCTGTTTTTT. V usage is TRBV6-1 and J usage is TRBJ2-2; 7 bases fit TRBD1. Germline values: CDR1 MNHNS, CDR2 SASEGT. V lost 5 bases and J lost 6; bases outside the gene matches: 9. The CDR3 spans 15 residues.

The rearrangement uses TRBV11-2 and TRBJ1-4; 7 positions match TRBD1. The V gene's germline CDR1 is SGHAT and CDR2 FQNNGV. V lost 3 bases and J lost 5; bases outside the gene matches: 6. The CDR3 length is 15 residues. In DNA form, the CDR3 reads TGTGCCAGCAGCTTGGAGGGACAGAGAAATGAAAAACTGTTTTTT. It translates to CASSLEGQRNEKLFF. Full variable domain (outside the CDR3, taken from reference TRBV11-2 and TRBJ1-4): EAGVAQSPRYKIIEKRQSVAFWCNPISGHATLYWYQQILGQGPKLLIQFQNNGVVDDSQLPKDRFSAERLKGVDSTLKIQPAKLEDSAVYLCASSLEGQRNEKLFFGSGTQLSVL.

The chain joins TRBV5-1 to TRBJ2-1, with 7 nucleotides matching TRBD2. Per germline, CDR1 SGHRS and CDR2 YFSETQ. Unmatched junction bases numbered 6, after V lost 3 bases and J lost 0 bases. The CDR3 is made up of 16 amino acids. The CDR3 region is CASSWGAGSSYNEQFF. The CDR3, as DNA: TGCGCCAGCAGCTGGGGAGCGGGGTCCTCCTACAATGAGCAGTTCTTC.

V and J are TRBV9 and TRBJ2-7, with TRBD2 matching over 7 bases. The CDR3 length is 14 residues. Germline CDR1 is SGDLS and CDR2 is YYNGEE. The V gene end was trimmed by 3 bases and the J gene end by 5 bases; junction bases not matched to a gene: 8. The CDR3 region has the DNA TGTGCCAGCAGCGCCACGACTAGCTCGAACGAGCAGTACTTC. As protein: CASSATTSSNEQYF.

The V gene is TRBV5-7, the J gene TRBJ1-4; 7 nucleotides match TRBD1. TRBV5-7 is noted as an ORF with a role that remains uncertain. Germline trimming cut 3 bases from V and 8 bases from J; bases unmatched to any gene: 10. The CDR3 length is 15 residues. CDR3 protein: CASSWRGPLGEKLFF. CDR3 nucleotide sequence: TGTGCCAGCAGCTGGAGGGGGCCCCTCGGGGAAAAACTGTTTTTT.

There are a few counts of this clone. V is TRBV2 and J is TRBJ1-1, with 7 bases aligning to TRBD1. With 6 bases clipped from V and 5 bases from J, the junction kept 6 bases outside the gene matches. Germline V CDR1 and CDR2: SNHLY, FYNNEI. This CDR3 has 13 residues. Written as DNA, the CDR3 is TGTGCCAGCAGCGACAGGGCAGGGACTGAAGCTTTCTTT. Its translation is CASSDRAGTEAFF.

This chain joins TRBV29-1 and TRBJ2-3, with TRBD2 as a possible D gene (6 bases). Germline V gene sequence: CDR1 SQVTM, CDR2 ANQGSEA. The CDR3 is made up of 14 amino acids. Between the trimmed V and J ends, which lost 6 bases and 0 bases, there was a span of 13 bases. The DNA of the CDR3 is TGCAGCGTGAAAATGGGGACTAGCACAGATACGCAGTATTTT. Translated: CSVKMGTSTDTQYF.